The T cell receptor (beta chain) described here comes from a study of T cell responses to AZD1222 COVID-19 vaccine. Study overall: The study pooled second doses at about 4 or about 12 weeks. The study, taken as a whole, reports: Vaccine-associated CD4 TCRs spanned spike, dominant at 160-218 and 743-854. Seropositive AZD1222 recipients at baseline numbered only six or seven.

Repertoires were generated with immunoSEQ multiplex PCR, while TCRdb's copy carries only in-frame clones and drops some. The sample holds some 190,000 clones, around 88% seen once. CDR3 size: 15 residues. J was trimmed by 4 bases and V by 5 bases; bases with no gene match: 10. Germline V CDR1 and CDR2: SNHLY, FYNNEI. Worth noting for this clone: The target antigen is unknown.

This chain joins TRBV2 and TRBJ2-5; 7 bases align to TRBD2. The sequence came from an adult in good health. The sample here was peripheral blood, taken on day 0 of AZD1222 vaccination. CDR3 sequence reads: CASSHPGTTPETQYF. CDR3 nucleotide sequence: TGTGCCAGCAGTCACCCCGGGACTACCCCAGAGACCCAGTACTTC.